The next 14 T cell receptor beta chains were all read from a single sample in a study of T-cell reconstitution after alpha-beta-depleted transplantation in children. Unique molecular identifiers were used to barcode this TCRbeta library. TCRdb re-derived calls from the PCR reads in MiXCR, one entry per CDR3 protein. Of about 610,000 distinct CDR3 sequences in the sample, over 9.5% are singletons; the top ten hold about 4%. This material consisted of PBMCs from the stem cell graft donor, taken from the stem cell graft. The origin of the receptors is a human donor who donated a stem cell graft to a child with acute myeloid leukemia.

This clonotype was observed a few times. The chain links TRBV20-1 to TRBJ2-7; tentatively, D is TRBD2 (7 bases). Looked up from germline, CDR1 is DFQATT and CDR2 is SNEGSKA (reference sequence). The CDR3 extends over 15 amino acids. V gave up 6 bases and J gave up 7 bases, with 25 bases separating them. The CDR3 DNA is TGCAGTGCCCGAGGGGGGGGGCAGGGCCGGTGGGAGCAGTACTTC. It is translated as CSARGGGQGRWEQYF.

This clonotype was detected many times. The chain combines TRBV20-1 with TRBJ1-2; 7 bases fit TRBD1. There are 12 residues in the CDR3. V shed 7 bases, J shed 1 base, and the junction held 3 bases outside the gene matches. Germline V gene data show CDR1 as DFQATT and CDR2 as SNEGSKA (reference sequence). CDR3 sequence reads: CSEDRDNYGYTF. Here the CDR3 DNA reads TGCAGTGAAGACAGGGATAACTATGGCTACACCTTC.

The gene calls are TRBV4-2 and TRBJ1-1; the D gene is possibly TRBD1 (5 bases). CDR1 and CDR2 from the germline V gene are LGHNA and YNFKEQ. The CDR3 contains 16 residues. Trimming stripped 3 bases from V and 3 bases from J, with 17 bases between. Here the CDR3 reads CASSQAGFQGYTEAFF. The CDR3 nucleotides are TGTGCCAGCAGCCAGGCCGGATTTCAGGGATACACTGAAGCTTTCTTT.

This clonotype has ten or more counts. V gene TRBV29-1 combines with J gene TRBJ1-3; no clear D. This CDR3 is 13 amino acids long. CDR1 and CDR2 (germline): SQVTM, ANQGSEA. The ends were cut back, 0 bases at V and 2 bases at J, with 5 bases in the middle. As DNA, the CDR3 is TGCAGCGTTGAAGAACCTCCTGGAAACACCATATATTTT. This translates into CSVEEPPGNTIYF.

This clonotype was found a few times. The rearrangement uses TRBV27 and TRBJ2-3, with 11 bases identical to TRBD1. Trimming at V came to 2 bases and at J to 4 bases, leaving 2 bases not matched to a gene. Germline-derived CDR1 and CDR2 are MNHEY and SMNVEV (reference sequence). The CDR3 has 15 amino acids. For the CDR3, the DNA is TGTGCCAGCAGTTTAGGGGGACAGGGGGCAGATACGCAGTATTTT. The encoded protein is CASSLGGQGADTQYF.

The chain uses TRBV20-1 and TRBJ1-1; the D gene is possibly TRBD1 (6 bases). Trimming pared 8 bases from V and 3 bases from J, leaving 25 bases between. Germline CDR1 and CDR2: DFQATT and SNEGSKA (reference sequence). The CDR3 length is 16 residues. CDR3: CSSPKVTGGVYTEAFF. The CDR3 coding sequence is TGCAGTTCCCCCAAGGTGACAGGTGGGGTGTACACTGAAGCTTTCTTT.

This clonotype was seen repeatedly, ten times or more. The rearrangement links TRBV24-1 to TRBJ2-7; D is undetermined. V lost 7 bases and J lost 0, with 12 bases in between. Germline V gives CDR1 KGHDR, CDR2 SFDVKD. The CDR3 totals 14 residues. CDR3 nucleotide sequence: TGTGCCACCAGCAGAGGTAAGAGCTCCTACGAGCAGTACTTC. It translates to CATSRGKSSYEQYF.

This clonotype occurred many times. The CDR3 sequence is CSSTGLETQYF. The CDR3 nucleotides read TGCAGTTCTACAGGGTTAGAGACCCAGTACTTC. The rearrangement uses TRBV20-1 and TRBJ2-5, with a weak D call TRBD1 (6 bases). Looked up from germline, CDR1 is DFQATT and CDR2 is SNEGSKA (reference sequence). Trimming shortened V by 8 bases and J by 4 bases, and 11 bases separated the two germline ends. The CDR3 is 11 residues long.

This clonotype was seen a few times. The chain combines TRBV3-1 with TRBJ2-3; 13 nucleotides align to TRBD2. The length of the CDR3 is 19 residues. The V gene's germline CDR1 is LGHDT and CDR2 YNNKEL (reference sequence). With 3 bases clipped from V and 0 bases from J, the junction kept 9 bases outside the gene matches. The CDR3 here is CASSQRGLAGTTSTDTQYF. In DNA form, the CDR3 reads TGTGCCAGCAGCCAGCGGGGACTAGCGGGGACAACTAGCACAGATACGCAGTATTTT.

The rearrangement uses TRBV7-9 and TRBJ1-4, with D hard to call. The CDR3 covers 14 residues. The ends were cut back, 4 bases at V and 3 bases at J, with 9 bases in the middle. Germline V lookup: CDR1 SEHNR, CDR2 FQNEAQ (reference sequence). The CDR3 loop reads CASSSGTANEKLFF. As DNA, the CDR3 is TGTGCCAGCAGCTCGGGAACGGCTAATGAAAAACTGTTTTTT.

The chain recombines TRBV20-1 with TRBJ2-2; 10 bases fit TRBD2. CDR1 and CDR2 (germline): DFQATT, SNEGSKA (reference sequence). V was pared by 0 bases and J by 5 bases, with 3 bases of the junction left unmatched. This CDR3 comprises 15 residues. The CDR3 DNA is TGCAGTGCTAGAGATCCAGCGGGAGGGACCGGGGAGCTGTTTTTT. This translates into CSARDPAGGTGELFF.

The chain employs TRBV20-1 and TRBJ1-5; 7 nucleotides line up with TRBD1. The V gene end was trimmed by 5 bases and the J gene end by 7 bases; junction bases not matched to a gene: 8. The CDR3 has 13 amino acids. CDR1 is DFQATT, CDR2 SNEGSKA, per germline (reference sequence). In DNA form, the CDR3 reads TGCAGTGCTCTTCGACAGGGTGACCAGCCCCAGCATTTT. Translation: CSALRQGDQPQHF.

In its sample, this clonotype was seen many times. V is TRBV6-2 or TRBV6-3 and J is TRBJ1-1; D gene ambiguous. The CDR3 length is 13 residues. Trimming took off 6 bases at V and 10 bases at J, with 18 bases between the two ends. CDR1 and CDR2 (germline): MNHEY, SVGEGT. CDR3 nucleotide sequence: TGTGCCAGCAGCCGAGGGCCTTCCTCGACAGCTTTCTTT. It codes for CASSRGPSSTAFF.

This clonotype occurred a few times. The chain has TRBV29-1 and TRBJ2-5, with a weak D call TRBD1 (6 bases). Trimming removed 6 bases at V and 2 bases at J, with 7 bases between. CDR3 length: 11 residues. Germline V gene lookup returns CDR1 SQVTM and CDR2 ANQGSEA. CDR3 sequence (DNA): TGCAGCGTGACAGGACAAGAGACCCAGTACTTC. This translates into CSVTGQETQYF.